This T cell receptor beta chain emerged from a study of CD8 T cells in ankylosing spondylitis. Study outcomes and limitations: Those disease-linked clones were CD8+; they were also relatively rare in peripheral blood. Ankylosing spondylitis blood appeared to be characterized by a TCR beta motif of several highly homologous variants. Reportedly, matched ankylosing spondylitis synovial fluid was significantly enriched for disease-linked clones. Certain motif variants had earlier been reported in reactive arthritis synovial fluid and blood.

The CDR3 totals 16 residues. Germline V gene sequence: CDR1 DFQATT, CDR2 SNEGSKA (reference sequence). V shed 0 bases and J shed 3 bases, with 15 bases lying between them. This clonotype was counted ten times or more. Its target is not known. Each TCR beta library was made by quantitative 5'-RACE that incorporated molecular barcodes. MiXCR was run by TCRdb on the 5' RACE reads, yielding one entry per CDR3 protein. The sample lists 400,000 to 450,000 distinct CDR3 sequences, about a sixth occurring once. This sequence was found in a male donor with ankylosing spondylitis. Sequenced sample: blood, either unsorted or a sorted T cell fraction (not recorded which). The chain uses TRBV20-1 and TRBJ2-1; possible D gene TRBD1, 6 bases. In DNA, the CDR3 is TGCAGTGCTAGAGATCTACGCAGGGGCAACTACAATGAGCAGTTCTTC. Its protein is CSARDLRRGNYNEQFF.